This TCR beta chain was recovered during a study of T cells in Graves' hyperthyroidism and ophthalmopathy. Study-wide results and caveats: Blood also showed most of the thyroid clonotypes that were expanded above 0.001.

Regions amplified from RNA transcripts were the TCR beta CDR3 regions. The primer set for the first-round RT-PCR of the TCR CDR3 was HTBI. TCRdb called the multiplex PCR reads again in MiXCR, with one record for every CDR3 protein. The sample comprises tens of thousands of distinct CDR3 sequences, less than 50% of which are singletons, and about 6% rests with the top ten. In its sample, this clonotype is medium-sized. Its specificity is unknown. In patients aged 18 to 65, hyperthyroidism was newly diagnosed, with duration under 2 months. V was clipped by 4 bases and J by 10 bases; unmatched bases: 13. Germline V gene lookup returns CDR1 ENHRY and CDR2 SYGVKD. The CDR3 spans 15 residues.

This TCR was sampled from a woman aged 45 to 65 with Graves' hyperthyroidism that later progressed to Graves' ophthalmopathy. The chain combines TRBV10-3 with TRBJ2-1; the match to TRBD2 covers 7 bases. Sequenced material: blood. The CDR3 DNA reads as TGTGCCATCAGTGGTGGACCTAGCGGATACGACGAGCAGTTCTTC. It specifies CAISGGPSGYDEQFF.